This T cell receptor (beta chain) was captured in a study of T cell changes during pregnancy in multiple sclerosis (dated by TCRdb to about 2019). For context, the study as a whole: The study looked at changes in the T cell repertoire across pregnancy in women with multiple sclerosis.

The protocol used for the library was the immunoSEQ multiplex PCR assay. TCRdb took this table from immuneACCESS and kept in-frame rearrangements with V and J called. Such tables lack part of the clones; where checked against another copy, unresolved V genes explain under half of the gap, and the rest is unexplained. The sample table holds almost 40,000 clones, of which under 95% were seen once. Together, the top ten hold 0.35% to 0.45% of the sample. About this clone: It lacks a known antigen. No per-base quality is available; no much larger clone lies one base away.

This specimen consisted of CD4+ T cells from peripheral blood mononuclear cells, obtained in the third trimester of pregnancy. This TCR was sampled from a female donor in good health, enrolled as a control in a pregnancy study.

The CDR3 protein sequence reads: CASSPTSSQETQYF. The DNA sequence is given as TGTGCCAGCAGCCCAACTAGCAGCCAAGAGACCCAGTACTTC. The chain is made from TRBV7-2 and TRBJ2-5, with a weak D call of TRBD2 (6 bases match). V is reduced by 5 bases and J by 1 base, leaving a spacing of 11 bases between them. CDR1 is given as SGHTA and CDR2 as FQGNSA, both from the germline V gene. The CDR3 runs 14 residues from the cysteine to the phenylalanine. The CDR3 DNA has 42 bases and is translated from base 1.